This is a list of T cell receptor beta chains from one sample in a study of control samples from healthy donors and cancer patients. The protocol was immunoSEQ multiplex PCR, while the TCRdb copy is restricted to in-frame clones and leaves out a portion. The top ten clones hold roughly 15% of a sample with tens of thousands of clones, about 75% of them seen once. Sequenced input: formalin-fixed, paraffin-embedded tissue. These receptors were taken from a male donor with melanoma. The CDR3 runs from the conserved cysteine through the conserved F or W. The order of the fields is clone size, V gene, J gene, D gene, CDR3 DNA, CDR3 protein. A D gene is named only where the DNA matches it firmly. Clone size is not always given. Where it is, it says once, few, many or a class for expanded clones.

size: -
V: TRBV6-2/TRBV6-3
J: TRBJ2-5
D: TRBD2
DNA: TGTGCCAGCAGTTCCTCAGCGGGAGGGCCGGGGGAGACCCAGTACTTC
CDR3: CASSSSAGGPGETQYF

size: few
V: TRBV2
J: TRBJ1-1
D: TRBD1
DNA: TGTGCCAGCAGTAAGCGGACAGGGGCGCTCACTGAAGCTTTCTTT
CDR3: CASSKRTGALTEAFF

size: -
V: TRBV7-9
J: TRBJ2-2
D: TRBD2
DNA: TGTGCCAGCAGCCCGGGACTAGGGACCACCGGGGAGCTGTTTTTT
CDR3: CASSPGLGTTGELFF

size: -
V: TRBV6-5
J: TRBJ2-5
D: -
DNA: TGTGCCAGCAGACGGGGCCGACAAGAGACCCAGTACTTC
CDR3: CASRRGRQETQYF

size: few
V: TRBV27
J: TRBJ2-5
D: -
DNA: TGTGCCAGCAGTTTTACTGGGAGTGCCTGGGAGACCCAGTACTTC
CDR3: CASSFTGSAWETQYF

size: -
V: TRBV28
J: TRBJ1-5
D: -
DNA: TGTGCCAGCAGTTTTCTCCGGTACCGGGAGTCCCAGCATTTT
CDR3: CASSFLRYRESQHF

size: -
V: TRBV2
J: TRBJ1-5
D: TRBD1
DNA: TGTGCCAGCAGTGGTCAGGGGGGAGGTCAGCCCCAGCATTTT
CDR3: CASSGQGGGQPQHF

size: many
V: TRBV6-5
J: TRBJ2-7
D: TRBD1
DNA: TGTGCCAGCAGCCGACAGGGGTCAGCCTACGAGCAGTACTTC
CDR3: CASSRQGSAYEQYF

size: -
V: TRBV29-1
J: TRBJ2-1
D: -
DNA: TGCAGCGTTGAGAGTGAGAGGGATGAGCAGTTCTTC
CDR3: CSVESERDEQFF

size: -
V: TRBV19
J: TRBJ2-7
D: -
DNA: TGTGCCAGTAGTATGATGTCCGGGTTCAGCTCCTACGAGCAGTACTTC
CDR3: CASSMMSGFSSYEQYF

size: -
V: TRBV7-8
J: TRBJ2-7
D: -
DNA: TGTGCCAGCAGCTTAGCTGTCCCAGCTTACGAGCAGTACTTC
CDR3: CASSLAVPAYEQYF

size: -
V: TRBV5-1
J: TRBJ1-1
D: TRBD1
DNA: TGCGCCAGCACACAGACAGGGACTAACACTGAAGCTTTCTTT
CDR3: CASTQTGTNTEAFF

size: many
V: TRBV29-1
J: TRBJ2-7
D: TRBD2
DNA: TGCAGCGCCGAACCAGCGGGAGCTTACGAGCAGTACTTC
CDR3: CSAEPAGAYEQYF

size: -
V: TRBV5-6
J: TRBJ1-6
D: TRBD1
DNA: TGTGCCAGCAGGGAACAGGGGGCCGGGAATTCACCCCTCCACTTT
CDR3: CASREQGAGNSPLHF

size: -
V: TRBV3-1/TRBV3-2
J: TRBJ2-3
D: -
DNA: TGTGCCAGCAGCCAAGCGGGGAGCCTGGGAGTTACGCAGTATTTT
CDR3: CASSQAGSLGVTQYF

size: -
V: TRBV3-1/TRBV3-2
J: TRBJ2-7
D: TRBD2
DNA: TGTGCCAGCAGCCACGCGGGAGGGTCCCCCTACGAGCAGTACTTC
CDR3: CASSHAGGSPYEQYF

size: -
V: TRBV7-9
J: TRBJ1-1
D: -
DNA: TGTGCCAGCAGCTACAAACAGGGTGTGAACACTGAAGCTTTCTTT
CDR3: CASSYKQGVNTEAFF

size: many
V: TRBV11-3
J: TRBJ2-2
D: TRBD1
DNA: TGTGCCAGCAGCTTTGGGACAGGGCTCACCGGGGAGCTGTTTTTT
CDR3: CASSFGTGLTGELFF

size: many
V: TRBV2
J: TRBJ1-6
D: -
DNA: TGTGCCAGCATGGACAGAGGTCAATCACCCCTCCACTTT
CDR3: CASMDRGQSPLHF

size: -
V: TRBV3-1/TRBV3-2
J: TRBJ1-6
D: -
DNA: TGTGCCAGCAGCCTTCGCCCTCCGAGGAATAATTCACCCCTCCACTTT
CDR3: CASSLRPPRNNSPLHF

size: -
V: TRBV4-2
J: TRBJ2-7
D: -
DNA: TGTGCCAGCAGCCAAGTGGCAGGCCCCTCCTCCTACGAGCAGTACTTC
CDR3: CASSQVAGPSSYEQYF

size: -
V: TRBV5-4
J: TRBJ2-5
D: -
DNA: TGTGCCAGCAGCACGGCAGGCAGCTATCAGACCCAGTACTTC
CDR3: CASSTAGSYQTQYF

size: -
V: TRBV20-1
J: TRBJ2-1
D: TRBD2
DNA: TGCAGTGCTAGTGGTGTGCTAGCGGGAGTAAATGAGCAGTTCTTC
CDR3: CSASGVLAGVNEQFF

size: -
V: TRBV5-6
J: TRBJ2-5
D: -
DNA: TGTGCCAGCAGCTTGAGAAATGGAGAGACCCAGTACTTC
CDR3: CASSLRNGETQYF

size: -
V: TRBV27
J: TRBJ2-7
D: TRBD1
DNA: TGTGCCAGCAGTCCTTGGGACAGAAACGAGCAGTACTTC
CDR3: CASSPWDRNEQYF

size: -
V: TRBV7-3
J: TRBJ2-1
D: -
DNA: TGTGCCAGCAGCTTAGGGGGGTCTCCGGACAATGAGCAGTTCTTC
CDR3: CASSLGGSPDNEQFF

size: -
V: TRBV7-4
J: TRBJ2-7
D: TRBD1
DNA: TGTGCCAGCAGCTTAGCGCTGTGTGGTCGGACAGGGAGCTACGAGCAGTACTTC
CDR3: CASSLALCGRTGSYEQYF

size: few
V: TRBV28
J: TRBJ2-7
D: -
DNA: TGTGCCAGCAGTCCACTTCCCGGGACATTGTACTACGAGCAGTACTTC
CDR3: CASSPLPGTLYYEQYF

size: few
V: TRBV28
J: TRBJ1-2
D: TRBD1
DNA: TGTGCCAGCAGTTTATATGCAGGGGGCGGCGACTACACCTTC
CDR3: CASSLYAGGGDYTF

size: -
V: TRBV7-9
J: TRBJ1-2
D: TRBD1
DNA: TGTGCCAGCAGCCTTGGGACAGGGGATGGCTACACCTTC
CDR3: CASSLGTGDGYTF

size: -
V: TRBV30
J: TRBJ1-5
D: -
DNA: TGTGCCTGGAGTGCGGGTAGTTCTCCAAATCAGCCCCAGCATTTT
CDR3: CAWSAGSSPNQPQHF

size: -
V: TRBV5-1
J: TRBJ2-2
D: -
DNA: TGCGCCAGCAGCCCGGACAATACGAACACCGGGGAGCTGTTTTTT
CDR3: CASSPDNTNTGELFF

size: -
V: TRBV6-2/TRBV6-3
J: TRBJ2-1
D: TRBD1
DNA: TGTGCCAGCAGCAATGACAGGGGGGGGTTGTACAATGAGCAGTTCTTC
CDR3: CASSNDRGGLYNEQFF

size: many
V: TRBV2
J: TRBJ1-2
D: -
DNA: TGTGCCAGCAGTCTCCGGGCCCTGGGGTATGGCTACACCTTC
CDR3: CASSLRALGYGYTF

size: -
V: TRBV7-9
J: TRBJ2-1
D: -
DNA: TGTGCCAGCAGCTTAGGCGCTTCGAGCTCTTACAATGAGCAGTTCTTC
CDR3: CASSLGASSSYNEQFF

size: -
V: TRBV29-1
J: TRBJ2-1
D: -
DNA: TGCAGCTCAAGGGTTAATGAGCAGTTCTTC
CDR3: CSSRVNEQFF

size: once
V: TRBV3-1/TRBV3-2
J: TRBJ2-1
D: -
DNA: TGTGCCAGCAGCCCGTCAACACACAATGAGCAGTTCTTC
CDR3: CASSPSTHNEQFF

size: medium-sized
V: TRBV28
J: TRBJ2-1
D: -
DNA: TGTGCCAGCCAATCAGGGACCTCCTACAATGAGCAGTTCTTC
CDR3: CASQSGTSYNEQFF

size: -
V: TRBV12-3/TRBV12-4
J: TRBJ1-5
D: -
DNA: TGTGCCAGCAGTTTCGGGGATGGGCAGCCCCAGCATTTT
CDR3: CASSFGDGQPQHF

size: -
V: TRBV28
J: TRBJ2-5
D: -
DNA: TGTGCCAGCAGTAAAGGGGGGGCAGGGGTGAAAGAGACCCAGTACTTC
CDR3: CASSKGGAGVKETQYF

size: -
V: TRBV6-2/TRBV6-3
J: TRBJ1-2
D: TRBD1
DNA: TGTGCCAGCAGTTACTGGAAACAGGGGTATGGCTACACCTTC
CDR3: CASSYWKQGYGYTF

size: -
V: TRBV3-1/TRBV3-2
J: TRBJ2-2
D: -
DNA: TGTGCCAGCAGCCAACTCACCGGGGAGCTGTTTTTT
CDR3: CASSQLTGELFF

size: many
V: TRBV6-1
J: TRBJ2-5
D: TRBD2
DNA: TGTGCCAGCAGTGAAAAACTAGCGCGGGGGACCCAGTACTTC
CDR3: CASSEKLARGTQYF

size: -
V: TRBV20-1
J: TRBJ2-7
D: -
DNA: TGCAGTGCTAGAGAAAAGGAGCAGTACTTC
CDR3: CSAREKEQYF

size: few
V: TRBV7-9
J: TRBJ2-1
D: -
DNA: TGTGCCAGCAGCCTATCGGGCTTAGGGGCAGCATACAATGAGCAGTTCTTC
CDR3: CASSLSGLGAAYNEQFF

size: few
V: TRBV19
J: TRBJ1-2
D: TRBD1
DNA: TGTGCCAGTAGTATAAGGAGTTCGGCAGGGGGAAGGAGTTATGGCTACACCTTC
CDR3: CASSIRSSAGGRSYGYTF

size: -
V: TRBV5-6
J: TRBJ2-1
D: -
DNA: TGTGCCAGCAGCTTGGCTGGGCTGAACAATGAGCAGTTCTTC
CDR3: CASSLAGLNNEQFF

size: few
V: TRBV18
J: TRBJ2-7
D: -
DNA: TGTGCCAGCTCTCCTGGTGGCGAGCAGTACTTC
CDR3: CASSPGGEQYF

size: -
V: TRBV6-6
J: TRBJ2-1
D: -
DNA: TGTGCCAGCAGGGCGGGACAGCCCTACAATGAGCAGTTCTTC
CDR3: CASRAGQPYNEQFF

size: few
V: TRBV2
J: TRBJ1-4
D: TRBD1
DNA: TGTGCCAGCCGCCGGACAGGGGGCGCTTGGGGCGAAAAACTGTTTTTT
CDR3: CASRRTGGAWGEKLFF

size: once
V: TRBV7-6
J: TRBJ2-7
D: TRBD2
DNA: TGTGCCAGCAGCTTAATCACGGGAGGCTCCTACGAGCAGTACTTC
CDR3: CASSLITGGSYEQYF

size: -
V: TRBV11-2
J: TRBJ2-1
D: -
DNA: TGTGCCAGCAGCTTAGGTTCCTCCGACAATGAGCAGTTCTTC
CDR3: CASSLGSSDNEQFF

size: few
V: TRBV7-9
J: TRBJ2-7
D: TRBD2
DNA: TGTGCCAGCCACGGCGGACCGACTAGCGGGAGGCCGTTCTCCTACGAGCAGTACTTC
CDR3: CASHGGPTSGRPFSYEQYF

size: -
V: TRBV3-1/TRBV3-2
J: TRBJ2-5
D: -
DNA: TGTGCCAGCAGCCAAGCCTTGGGGGGAGGCCGGGAGACCCAGTACTTC
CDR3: CASSQALGGGRETQYF

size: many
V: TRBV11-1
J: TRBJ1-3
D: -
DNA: TGTGCCAGCAGCTTCCCAGGGACGGGAAACACCATATATTTT
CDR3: CASSFPGTGNTIYF

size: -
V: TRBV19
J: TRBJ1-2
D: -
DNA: TGTGCCGAGGGTAGATACTATGGCTACACCTTC
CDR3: CAEGRYYGYTF

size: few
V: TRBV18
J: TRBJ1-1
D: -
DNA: TGTGCCAGCTCATCGACCACTGACACCACTGAAGCTTTCTTT
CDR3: CASSSTTDTTEAFF

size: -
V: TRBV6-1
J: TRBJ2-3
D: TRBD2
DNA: TGTGCCAGCAGTGAACCCCGGACTAGCGGGGATCAGTATTTT
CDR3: CASSEPRTSGDQYF

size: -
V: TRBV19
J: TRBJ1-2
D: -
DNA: TGTGCCAGTAGCGAGGCGAACTATGGCTACACCTTC
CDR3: CASSEANYGYTF